The present entry profiles one TCR beta chain with its context. The antigen is not known. The sample is drawn from a study of neoadjuvant nivolumab and ipilimumab in lung cancer. Study summary: Patients got nivolumab 3 mg/kg on days 1, 15 and 29; combination added ipilimumab 1 mg/kg day 1.

This CDR3 spans 14 amino acids. The trim removed 1 base at V and 9 bases at J, leaving 6 bases unmatched. Per germline, CDR1 SGHRS and CDR2 YFSETQ. Profiled with immunoSEQ multiplex PCR; TCRdb holds only in-frame clones, not every one. Among roughly 34,000 clones, 80% to 95% were seen once, and the ten largest hold around 2.2%. Study-wide results and caveats: Resected tumors had greater TCR richness and clonality than uninvolved lung.

This clonotype was sampled from an adult with non-small cell lung cancer. This chain joins TRBV5-1 and TRBJ2-1; 8 bases are a match to TRBD2. Sequenced here: peripheral blood, sampled after neoadjuvant nivolumab, alone or with ipilimumab, at or shortly before surgery. The CDR3 nucleotides read TGCGCCAGCAGCTTGCAAGCGGGAGCGATTGAGCAGTTCTTC. This encodes CASSLQAGAIEQFF. Combining the CDR3 with reference TRBV5-1 and TRBJ2-1 gives the whole variable domain KAGVTQTPRYLIKTRGQQVTLSCSPISGHRSVSWYQQTPGQGLQFLFEYFSETQRNKGNFPGRFSGRQFSNSRSEMNVSTLELGDSALYLCASSLQAGAIEQFFGPGTRLTVL.